Presented here are 26 T cell receptor beta chains from one specimen sequenced in a study of cytomegalovirus exposure and HLA in healthy donors. The PCR was carried out with 60 Vbeta primers and 13 Jbeta primers. TCRdb keeps only in-frame clones here, not all; method: immunoSEQ multiplex PCR. This table lists approximately 110,000 clones. The specimen was PBMCs. The receptors shown here come from a man aged 40-50 years in good health and CMV-seronegative.

V and J are TRBV4-2 and TRBJ1-2, with 8 bases lining up with TRBD1. V trimming: 0 bases; J trimming: 5 bases; junction bases outside the gene matches: 8. The CDR3 sequence is 16 residues long. Germline V gives CDR1 LGHNA, CDR2 YNFKEQ. The CDR3 DNA is TGTGCCAGCAGCCAAGATAGGTCAACAGGGGGTTATGGCTACACCTTC. Translation gives CASSQDRSTGGYGYTF.

V gene TRBV27 combines with J gene TRBJ2-6; tentative D call: TRBD1 (6 bases). CDR1 and CDR2 from the germline V gene are MNHEY and SMNVEV (reference sequence). V was clipped by 4 bases and J by 0 bases, with 19 bases between them. The length of the CDR3 is 19 residues. CDR3 protein: CASSSRGAVAYSGANVLTF. The DNA of the CDR3 is TGTGCCAGCAGTTCCAGGGGCGCCGTGGCTTACTCTGGGGCCAACGTCCTGACTTTC. Using reference TRBV27 and TRBJ2-6 for the parts outside the CDR3, the full variable domain is EAQVTQNPRYLITVTGKKLTVTCSQNMNHEYMSWYRQDPGLGLRQIYYSMNVEVTDKGDVPEGYKVSRKEKRNFPLILESPSPNQTSLYFCASSSRGAVAYSGANVLTFGAGSRLTVL.

The CDR3 nucleotides read TGCGCCAGCAGCTTGAGAGGGACAGGAGTTGCTCGTGGCTACACCTTC. Residues: CASSLRGTGVARGYTF. The chain combines TRBV5-1 with TRBJ1-2, with 8 nucleotides matching TRBD1. CDR1 and CDR2 (germline): SGHRS, YFSETQ. This CDR3 comprises 16 residues. J lost 7 bases, V lost 1 base, and 12 bases had no gene match.

The genes are TRBV5-1 and TRBJ2-2, with 10 positions matching TRBD2. The junction had 1 base not matched to a gene; V was cut back by 5 bases and J by 0 bases. The CDR3 loop spans 15 amino acids. Germline CDR1 and CDR2: SGHRS and YFSETQ. The CDR3 is CASSTSGTNTGELFF. CDR3 DNA sequence: TGCGCCAGCAGTACTAGCGGGACGAACACCGGGGAGCTGTTTTTT.

The chain has TRBV7-3 and TRBJ2-2; 12 bases map to TRBD2. V shed 5 bases and J 5 bases; nucleotides not matched to a gene: 9. The CDR3 extends over 17 amino acids. The germline gives CDR1 SGHTA, CDR2 FQGTGA. As DNA, the CDR3 is TGTGCCAGCAGCCCCCCAACCGGGACTAGCGGGACCGGGGAGCTGTTTTTT. The encoded protein is CASSPPTGTSGTGELFF. The variable domain in full, completed from reference TRBV7-3 and TRBJ2-2, reads GAGVSQTPSNKVTEKGKYVELRCDPISGHTALYWYRQSLGQGPEFLIYFQGTGAADDSGLPNDRFFAVRPEGSVSTLKIQRTERGDSAVYLCASSPPTGTSGTGELFFGEGSRLTVL.

The chain links TRBV5-4 to TRBJ2-5, with 10 bases lining up with TRBD1. The V and J ends lost 4 bases and 3 bases, in that order; junction bases with no gene match: 6. The CDR3 has 15 residues. From germline, CDR1 is SGHNT and CDR2 YYREEE (reference sequence). Written as DNA, the CDR3 is TGTGCCAGCAGCCCCGGGACAGGGGATAAAGAGACCCAGTACTTC. Protein sequence: CASSPGTGDKETQYF.

The chain links TRBV2 to TRBJ2-7; tentative D call: TRBD2 (5 bases). The V end lost 0 bases, the J end lost 5 bases, and 14 bases lay between the germline ends. There are 15 residues in the CDR3. Germline V gene sequence: CDR1 SNHLY, CDR2 FYNNEI. CDR3 amino acids: CASSEAQTRANEQYF. As DNA, the CDR3 is TGTGCCAGCAGTGAAGCGCAGACGCGGGCCAACGAGCAGTACTTC.

The chain is built from TRBV7-2 and TRBJ2-7; 12 bases map to TRBD2. This CDR3 comprises 19 residues. Germline-derived CDR1 and CDR2 are SGHTA and FQGNSA. V gave up 5 bases and J gave up 4 bases; unmatched junction bases: 18. The DNA for the CDR3 is TGTGCCAGCAGCCCCCTATGGACTAGCGGGAAACAAAGGTGGTACGAGCAGTACTTC. Its protein is CASSPLWTSGKQRWYEQYF.

The chain combines TRBV29-1 with TRBJ1-4, with 8 nucleotides matching TRBD1. Unmatched junction bases numbered 3, after V lost 6 bases and J lost 6 bases. The CDR3 consists of 12 residues. Germline V CDR1 and CDR2: SQVTM, ANQGSEA. The CDR3 region has the DNA TGCAGCGTACAGGGGGGGGATGAAAAACTGTTTTTT. Protein: CSVQGGDEKLFF.

The CDR3: CASSFGGRTGELFF. In DNA form, the CDR3 reads TGTGCCAGCAGCTTTGGCGGGAGGACCGGGGAGCTGTTTTTT. V gene TRBV11-1 combines with J gene TRBJ2-2; 8 nucleotides align to TRBD2. CDR1 and CDR2 (germline): SGHAT, FQDESV (reference sequence). The J segment lost 5 bases and the V segment lost 3 bases, leaving 2 bases of the junction unmatched. The CDR3 runs to 14 residues.

This chain uses TRBV5-1 with TRBJ2-6, with TRBD1 as a possible D gene (6 bases). The germline V gene has CDR1 SGHRS and CDR2 YFSETQ. V gave up 1 base and J gave up 0 bases, with 14 bases separating them. There are 18 residues in the CDR3. Here the CDR3 reads CASSLMWDTISGANVLTF. In DNA, the CDR3 is TGCGCCAGCAGCTTGATGTGGGACACTATCTCTGGGGCCAACGTCCTGACTTTC.

This chain joins TRBV7-9 and TRBJ1-3; perhaps TRBD1 as D (5 bases). With 5 bases removed from V and 0 bases from J, the gap between germline ends came to 14 bases. Germline V gene lookup returns CDR1 SEHNR and CDR2 FQNEAQ (reference sequence). The CDR3 loop spans 16 amino acids. CDR3 region: CASSPGRATSGNTIYF. The CDR3 coding sequence is TGTGCCAGCAGCCCGGGCAGGGCCACCTCTGGAAACACCATATATTTT.

The V call is TRBV6-5, the J call TRBJ2-5; D is possibly TRBD2 (8 bases). Looked up from germline, CDR1 is MNHEY and CDR2 is SVGAGI. The CDR3 has 15 amino acids. With 5 bases removed from V and 7 bases from J, the gap between germline ends came to 20 bases. The CDR3: CASSPPGGGLTTQYF. Written as DNA, the CDR3 is TGTGCCAGCAGTCCCCCGGGAGGGGGCCTAACGACCCAGTACTTC.

The V gene is TRBV6-5, the J gene TRBJ2-3; a possible D gene is TRBD2 (6 bases). The CDR3 loop spans 16 amino acids. Deletions cut 0 bases from V and 2 bases from J, with 12 bases between. Germline CDR1 and CDR2: MNHEY and SVGAGI. The CDR3 spells CASSYSSSGITDTQYF. The CDR3 DNA follows: TGTGCCAGCAGTTACTCGAGTAGCGGAATCACAGATACGCAGTATTTT.

This rearrangement joins TRBV7-2 to TRBJ1-5; D gene unclear. The CDR3 is 15 amino acids. V was clipped by 0 bases and J by 5 bases, with 11 bases between them. Per germline, CDR1 SGHTA and CDR2 FQGNSA. CDR3 in DNA: TGTGCCAGCAGCTTAGCCAGTATGATCGATCAGCCCCAGCATTTT. It specifies CASSLASMIDQPQHF.

The chain couples TRBV5-6 to TRBJ2-6; D is uncertain. Trimming took 4 bases from V and 2 from J, leaving 10 bases between them. The CDR3 length is 15 residues. Germline CDR1 reads SGHDT; CDR2 reads YYEEEE. The CDR3 loop is CASSRRTPGANVLTF. DNA of the CDR3: TGTGCCAGCAGCCGGAGAACCCCTGGGGCCAACGTCCTGACTTTC.

The rearrangement joins TRBV25-1 to TRBJ2-1; TRBD2 agrees at 8 bases. The germline V gene has CDR1 MGHDK and CDR2 SYGVNS. This CDR3 has 16 residues. Trimming cost V 2 bases and J 6 bases; bases outside gene matches: 9. CDR3 loop: CASSESGGFGVNEQFF. CDR3 sequence (DNA): TGTGCCAGCAGTGAAAGCGGGGGTTTTGGGGTCAATGAGCAGTTCTTC.

The rearrangement uses TRBV27 and TRBJ1-5, with D possibly TRBD1 on 6 matching bases. The CDR3 has 17 amino acids. Germline CDR1 MNHEY, CDR2 SMNVEV (reference sequence). Deletions cut 4 bases from V and 0 bases from J, with 16 bases between. This CDR3 reads CASSSRPTGYSNQPQHF. DNA of the CDR3: TGTGCCAGCAGTTCGCGTCCGACAGGTTATAGCAATCAGCCCCAGCATTTT.

This chain uses TRBV7-2 with TRBJ1-3, with 9 bases identical to TRBD1. J lost 11 bases, V lost 4 bases, and 6 bases had no gene match. Per germline, CDR1 SGHTA and CDR2 FQGNSA. CDR3 length equals 13 residues. This CDR3 reads CASSWGQGTAIYF. DNA of the CDR3: TGTGCCAGCAGCTGGGGACAGGGTACGGCCATATATTTT.

The chain is built from TRBV29-1 and TRBJ2-1, with 10 bases fitting TRBD2. V shed 7 bases, J shed 8 bases, and the junction held 14 bases outside the gene matches. Germline CDR1 SQVTM, CDR2 ANQGSEA. The length of the CDR3 is 15 residues. The CDR3 nucleotides are TGCAGCGCACGACTATCAGCGGGAGGGGTCCATGAGCAGTTCTTC. Protein: CSARLSAGGVHEQFF.

The chain combines TRBV6-5 with TRBJ1-1, with a possible D match to TRBD1 (5 bases). Trimming shortened V by 2 bases and J by 1 base, and 5 bases separated the two germline ends. The CDR3 length is 13 residues. The germline V gene encodes CDR1 MNHEY and CDR2 SVGAGI. The CDR3: CASSYQGNTEAFF. The CDR3, as DNA: TGTGCCAGCAGTTACCAGGGGAACACTGAAGCTTTCTTT.

The chain employs TRBV27 and TRBJ1-2; a possible D gene is TRBD1 (5 bases). Trimming removed 4 bases at V and 6 bases at J, with 9 bases between. The CDR3 sequence is 12 residues long. Looked up from germline, CDR1 is MNHEY and CDR2 is SMNVEV (reference sequence). The CDR3, as DNA: TGTGCCAGCAGTTCAGGGAAGCATGGCTACACCTTC. It yields the protein CASSSGKHGYTF.

The rearrangement joins TRBV5-1 to TRBJ2-7, with TRBD2 as a possible D gene (5 bases). Germline CDR1 and CDR2: SGHRS and YFSETQ. The CDR3 is 14 residues long. V was cut by 4 bases and J by 4 bases, with 15 bases left in between. CDR3: CASSTPGGQYEQYF. The CDR3 DNA follows: TGCGCCAGCAGCACCCCTGGAGGCCAGTACGAGCAGTACTTC. Combining the CDR3 with reference TRBV5-1 and TRBJ2-7 gives the whole variable domain KAGVTQTPRYLIKTRGQQVTLSCSPISGHRSVSWYQQTPGQGLQFLFEYFSETQRNKGNFPGRFSGRQFSNSRSEMNVSTLELGDSALYLCASSTPGGQYEQYFGPGTRLTVT.

The chain uses TRBV5-4 and TRBJ1-1, with 8 bases lining up with TRBD1. The CDR3 runs to 15 residues. V lost 4 bases and J lost 0; bases outside the gene matches: 5. Per the germline V gene, CDR1 is SGHNT and CDR2 is YYREEE (reference sequence). The CDR3 DNA reads TGTGCCAGCAGCACAGGACAGGGAATGAACACTGAAGCTTTCTTT. This gives the protein CASSTGQGMNTEAFF. Combining the CDR3 with reference TRBV5-4 and TRBJ1-1 gives the whole variable domain ETGVTQSPTHLIKTRGQQVTLRCSSQSGHNTVSWYQQALGQGPQFIFQYYREEENGRGNFPPRFSGLQFPNYSSELNVNALELDDSALYLCASSTGQGMNTEAFFGQGTRLTVV.

This chain connects TRBV6-1 to TRBJ2-7; 8 nucleotides line up with TRBD1. Germline V CDR1 and CDR2: MNHNS, SASEGT. The V gene end was trimmed by 3 bases and the J gene end by 0 bases; junction bases not matched to a gene: 7. The CDR3 runs 16 residues. The CDR3 here is CASSDPGQASSYEQYF. For the CDR3, the DNA is TGTGCCAGCAGTGATCCGGGACAGGCTTCCTCCTACGAGCAGTACTTC.

The chain recombines TRBV10-3 with TRBJ1-2; 10 bases are shared with TRBD1. CDR3 length equals 15 residues. V shed 3 bases and J 8 bases; nucleotides not matched to a gene: 9. From germline, CDR1 is ENHRY and CDR2 SYGVKD. The CDR3 loop is CAISDGGQGVMGYTF. The CDR3 bases are TGTGCCATCAGTGATGGAGGACAGGGGGTTATGGGCTACACCTTC.